This entry concerns a single TCR beta chain. Its antigen specificity is not known. No base quality values were provided; no much bigger clone lies one nucleotide off. This specimen belongs to a study of T cell responses to AZD1222 COVID-19 vaccine listed by TCRdb under 2021. In terms of the full investigation: A total of about 250 trial participants underwent TCR sequencing, of whom more than 200 had received two doses of AZD1222 and approximately 26 had received two doses of the MenACWY control vaccine. Trial participants were enrolled into age subgroups of 18-55, 56-69 and 70-plus years, which contained 148, 28 and 57 TCR-sequenced participants, respectively. Study-wide findings and limitations: CD4 TCRs associated with the vaccine covered the entire spike protein, and the dominant responses were in regions 160-218 and 743-854. Spike-specific TCR breadth and depth rose significantly after two AZD1222 doses compared with day 0 and with MenACWY recipients. Nearly half of unique spike-specific TCRs reportedly recognized epitopes outside regions mutated in the B.1.351 and B.1.1.7 variants. Because no day 14 peak-response samples were available, repertoires were characterized only after the peak T cell response. In the small 56-69-year group, the increase in depth fell short of significance, most likely because of low power. Only 5 to 7 AZD1222 recipients were SARS-CoV-2 seropositive at baseline, limiting conclusions about previously exposed vaccinees. Most participants were white British and females outnumbered males, and the authors suggested that clonal diversity may have been underestimated.

This sample's time point label indicates: baseline before first vaccination. The meaning of the sample's treatment or condition label: meningococcal conjugate vaccine given as trial control. Vaccinee samples were obtained from the UK trials COV001 and COV002, which included a single-blind randomized controlled phase 2/3 trial of AZD1222 (ChAdOx1 nCoV-19) in healthy adults. Trial participant PBMC samples were collected at day 0 and day 28 after the second dose for TCRbeta chain sequencing. The CDR3 regions of human TCRbeta chains were subjected to immunosequencing. For the original study's pipeline: TCRs in the repertoires were compared against a reference library of SARS-CoV-2-specific TCRs that had been generated with the MIRA antigen-specificity platform. Breadth meant the fraction of unique TCRs that were SARS-CoV-2-associated, whereas depth meant the fraction of total T cells that were SARS-CoV-2-associated. Using the MIRA data, every spike-specific TCR was mapped to the spike region that the TCR reacted to and assigned to either a CD4 or a CD8 class. Log10-transformed breadth and depth values were compared by one-way ANOVA with Sidak's multiple comparisons tests. What TCRdb holds here is the immuneACCESS table cut down to in-frame rearrangements. Part of the clones is not present; checked against another copy, under half of the missing clones reflect an unresolved V gene, and the others are unexplained. V and J calls and clone size are given by that table; D and trimming were obtained from the DNA. Counted in this sample were 150,000 to 200,000 clones; about 87% of them appeared once. The ten top clones hold 2.5% to 3% of the sample.

The germline V gene supplies CDR1 SGHTA and CDR2 FQGTGA. Trimming costs V 1 base and J 1 base, and their ends lie 10 bases apart. Inclusive of the bounding cysteine and phenylalanine, the CDR3 is 15 residues long. CDR3 DNA is the only sequence kept; it has 45 bases, read in frame from the first base. Sample: peripheral blood, taken on day 0 of MenACWY control vaccination. The chain is encoded by TRBV7-3 joined to TRBJ1-1, with the D gene not clear enough to name. This TCR was recovered from an adult in good health. The DNA sequence reads TGTGCCAGCAGCTTAAGCTCGCCACCGAACACTGAAGCTTTCTTT. This translates into CASSLSSPPNTEAFF.